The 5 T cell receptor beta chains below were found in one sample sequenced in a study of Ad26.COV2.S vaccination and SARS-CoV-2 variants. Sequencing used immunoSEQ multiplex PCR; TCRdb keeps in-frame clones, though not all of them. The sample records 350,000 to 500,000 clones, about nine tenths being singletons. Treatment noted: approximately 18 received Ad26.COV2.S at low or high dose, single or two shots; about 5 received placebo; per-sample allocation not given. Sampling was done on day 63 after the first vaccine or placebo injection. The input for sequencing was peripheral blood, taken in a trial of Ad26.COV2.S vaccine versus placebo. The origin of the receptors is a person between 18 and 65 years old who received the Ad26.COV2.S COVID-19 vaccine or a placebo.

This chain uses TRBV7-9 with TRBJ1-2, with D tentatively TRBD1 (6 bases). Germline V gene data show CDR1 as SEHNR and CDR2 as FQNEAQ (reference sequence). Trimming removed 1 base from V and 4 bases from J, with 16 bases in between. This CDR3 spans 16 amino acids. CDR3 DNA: TGTGCCAGCAGCTTAGGTCCTGGGGGCACCCTCTATGGCTACACCTTC. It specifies CASSLGPGGTLYGYTF. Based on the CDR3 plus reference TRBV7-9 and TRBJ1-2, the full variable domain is DTGVSQNPRHKITKRGQNVTFRCDPISEHNRLYWYRQTLGQGPEFLTYFQNEAQLEKSRLLSDRFSAERPKGSFSTLEIQRTEQGDSAMYLCASSLGPGGTLYGYTFGSGTRLTVV.

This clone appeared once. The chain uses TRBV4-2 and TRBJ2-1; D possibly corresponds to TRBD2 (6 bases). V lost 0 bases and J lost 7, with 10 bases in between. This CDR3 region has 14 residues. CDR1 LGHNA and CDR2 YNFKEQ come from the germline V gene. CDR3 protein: CASSQDLSGNEQFF. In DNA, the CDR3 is TGTGCCAGCAGCCAAGATTTGAGCGGGAATGAGCAGTTCTTC.

CDR3 nucleotide sequence: TGTGCCAGCTCACCAAACGACAGGAATGGCTACACCTTC. Protein sequence: CASSPNDRNGYTF. V gene TRBV18 combines with J gene TRBJ1-2, with a tentative D call TRBD1 (6 bases). The CDR3 consists of 13 residues. CDR1 is KGHSH, CDR2 LQKENI, per germline. Trimming removed 2 bases from V and 6 bases from J, with 10 bases in between.

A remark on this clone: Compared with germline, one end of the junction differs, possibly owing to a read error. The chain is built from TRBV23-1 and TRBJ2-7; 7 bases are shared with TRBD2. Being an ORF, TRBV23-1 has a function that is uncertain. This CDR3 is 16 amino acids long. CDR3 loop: CARSQKRPGGTYEQYF. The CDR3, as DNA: TGCGCCCGCAGTCAGAAACGGCCGGGGGGTACCTACGAGCAGTACTTC.

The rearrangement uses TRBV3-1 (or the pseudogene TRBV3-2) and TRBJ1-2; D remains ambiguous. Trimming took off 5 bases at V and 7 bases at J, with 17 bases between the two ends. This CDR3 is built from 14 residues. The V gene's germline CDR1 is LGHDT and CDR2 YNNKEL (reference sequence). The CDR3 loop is CASSADMRVGGYTF. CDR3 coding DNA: TGTGCCAGCAGCGCGGATATGAGGGTCGGTGGCTACACCTTC.